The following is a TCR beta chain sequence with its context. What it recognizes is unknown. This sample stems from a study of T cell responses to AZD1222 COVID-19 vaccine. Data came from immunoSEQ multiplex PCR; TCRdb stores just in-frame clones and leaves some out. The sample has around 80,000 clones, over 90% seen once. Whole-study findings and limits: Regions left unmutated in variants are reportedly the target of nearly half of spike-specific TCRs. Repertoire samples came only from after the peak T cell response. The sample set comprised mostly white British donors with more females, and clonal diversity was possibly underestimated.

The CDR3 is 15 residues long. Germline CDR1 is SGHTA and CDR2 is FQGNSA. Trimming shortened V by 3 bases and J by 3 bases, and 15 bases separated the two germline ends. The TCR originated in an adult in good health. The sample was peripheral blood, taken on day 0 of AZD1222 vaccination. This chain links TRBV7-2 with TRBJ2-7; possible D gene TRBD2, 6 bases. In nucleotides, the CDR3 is TGTGCCAGCAGCTTGATTCCGGGACTTAACTACGAGCAGTACTTC. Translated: CASSLIPGLNYEQYF.